This TCR beta chain emerged from a study of blood T cell repertoires in COVID-19. At the level of the study: Nucleic acid was either cDNA or gDNA, and it came from T cells, B-cell-depleted T cells, or PBMCs.

V shed 3 bases and J shed 4 bases, with 19 bases lying between them. The CDR3 has 17 residues. From germline, CDR1 is KGHDR and CDR2 SFDVKD. This clone has just one count. Using immunoSEQ multiplex PCR, the repertoire was profiled, and TCRdb retains in-frame clones only, with some absent. The profile covers about 60,000 clones, with about four fifths appearing a single time and 25% taken by the ten largest. This receptor was identified in a human donor in a cohort sampled during active COVID-19. Source material: peripheral blood. The chain carries TRBV24-1 and TRBJ2-3, with D maybe TRBD2 (6 bases). The chain's CDR3 is CATSDPAGLGRSDTQYF. CDR3 DNA: TGTGCCACCAGTGATCCTGCGGGACTCGGAAGGTCAGATACGCAGTATTTT.